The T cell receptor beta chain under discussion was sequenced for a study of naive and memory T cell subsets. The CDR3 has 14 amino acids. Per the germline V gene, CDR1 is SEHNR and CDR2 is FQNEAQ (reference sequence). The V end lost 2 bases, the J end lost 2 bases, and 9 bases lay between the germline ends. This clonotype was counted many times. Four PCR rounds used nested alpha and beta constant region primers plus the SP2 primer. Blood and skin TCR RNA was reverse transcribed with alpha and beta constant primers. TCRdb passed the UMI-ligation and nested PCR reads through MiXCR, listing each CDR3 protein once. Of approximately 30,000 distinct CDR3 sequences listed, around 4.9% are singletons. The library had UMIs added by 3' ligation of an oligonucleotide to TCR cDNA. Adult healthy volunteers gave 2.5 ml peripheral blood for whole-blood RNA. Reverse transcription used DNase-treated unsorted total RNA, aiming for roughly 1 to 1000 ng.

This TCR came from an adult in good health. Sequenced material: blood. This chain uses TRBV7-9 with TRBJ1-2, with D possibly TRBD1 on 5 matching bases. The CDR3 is CASSLQTANYGYTF. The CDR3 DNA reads TGTGCCAGCAGCTTACAGACAGCAAACTATGGCTACACCTTC.